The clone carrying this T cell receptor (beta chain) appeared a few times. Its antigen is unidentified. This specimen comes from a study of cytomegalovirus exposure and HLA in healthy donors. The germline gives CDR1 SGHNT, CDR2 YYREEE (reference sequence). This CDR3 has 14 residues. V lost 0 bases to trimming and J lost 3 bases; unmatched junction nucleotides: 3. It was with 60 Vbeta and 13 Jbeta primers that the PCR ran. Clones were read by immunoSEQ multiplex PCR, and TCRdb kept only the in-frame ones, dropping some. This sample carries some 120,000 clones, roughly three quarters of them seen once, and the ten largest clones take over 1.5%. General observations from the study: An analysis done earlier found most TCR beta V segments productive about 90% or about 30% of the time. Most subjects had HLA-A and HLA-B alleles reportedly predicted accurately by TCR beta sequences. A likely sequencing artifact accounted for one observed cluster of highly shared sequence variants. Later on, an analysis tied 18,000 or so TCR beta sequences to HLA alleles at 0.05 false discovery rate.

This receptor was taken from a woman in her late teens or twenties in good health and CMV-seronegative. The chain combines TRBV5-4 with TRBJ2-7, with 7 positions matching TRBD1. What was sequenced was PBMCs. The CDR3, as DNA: TGTGCCAGCAGCTTGGGGGGACAGAACTACGAGCAGTACTTC. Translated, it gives CASSLGGQNYEQYF. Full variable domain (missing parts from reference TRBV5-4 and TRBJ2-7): ETGVTQSPTHLIKTRGQQVTLRCSSQSGHNTVSWYQQALGQGPQFIFQYYREEENGRGNFPPRFSGLQFPNYSSELNVNALELDDSALYLCASSLGGQNYEQYFGPGTRLTVT.